The 19 T cell receptor beta chains reported below all come from one sample, sequenced in a study of shared clonotypes between healthy human individuals. TCRdb keeps only in-frame clones here, not all; method: immunoSEQ multiplex PCR. The sample includes under 850,000 clones, almost 95% of them seen just once. Naive CD8 cells, CD45RO-negative and positively selected for CCR7, excluded terminally differentiated effector memory CD45RA+ cells. The sequencing sample was made of naive CD8+ T cells sorted from blood. These TCRs come from a young man in good health.

V gene TRBV5-8 combines with J gene TRBJ2-1; 7 bases are shared with TRBD2. The CDR3 covers 15 residues. With 3 bases clipped from V and 2 bases from J, the junction kept 5 bases outside the gene matches. The germline gives CDR1 SGHTS, CDR2 YDEGEE. CDR3 amino acids: CASSSEREPYNEQFF. The DNA of the CDR3 is TGTGCCAGCAGCTCCGAGCGGGAACCCTACAATGAGCAGTTCTTC.

The chain links TRBV29-1 to TRBJ1-3, with 7 bases identical to TRBD1. The CDR3 sequence is 14 residues long. From germline, CDR1 is SQVTM and CDR2 ANQGSEA. With V trimmed by 6 bases and J by 0 bases, 5 bases remained unmatched. Here the CDR3 reads CSVQGPLSGNTIYF. CDR3 nucleotides: TGCAGCGTACAGGGGCCCCTCTCTGGAAACACCATATATTTT.

V and J are TRBV27 and TRBJ2-7; D is ambiguous. The length of the CDR3 is 13 residues. Germline V gene sequence: CDR1 MNHEY, CDR2 SMNVEV (reference sequence). V was cut by 5 bases and J by 3 bases, with 11 bases left in between. The CDR3, as DNA: TGTGCCAGCAGTCGCCCTGGGATCTACGAGCAGTACTTC. It specifies CASSRPGIYEQYF.

The V call is TRBV4-1, the J call TRBJ2-1, with no clear D. The CDR3 sequence is 16 residues long. Germline V CDR1 and CDR2: MGHRA, YSYEKL. V was trimmed by 0 bases and J by 0 bases, leaving 9 bases between them. CDR3 loop: CASSQDLASSYNEQFF. As DNA, the CDR3 is TGCGCCAGCAGCCAAGACTTAGCAAGCTCCTACAATGAGCAGTTCTTC.

The chain combines TRBV5-5 with TRBJ2-5; 10 bases line up with TRBD1. Trimming removed 1 base from V and 5 bases from J; junction bases left unmatched: 11. There are 17 residues in the CDR3. Germline assignment: CDR1 SGHKS and CDR2 YYEKEE (reference sequence). The CDR3 DNA follows: TGTGCCAGCAGCTTGCCCCTCACCGACAGGGGGCGGGAGACCCAGTACTTC. Protein sequence: CASSLPLTDRGRETQYF.

This chain links TRBV11-2 with TRBJ2-7, with 9 bases aligning to TRBD2. The V gene's germline CDR1 is SGHAT and CDR2 FQNNGV. After removal of 5 bases from V and 2 bases from J, the junction contained 10 bases not matched to a gene. The CDR3 is 16 amino acids. In nucleotides, the CDR3 is TGTGCCAGCAGCCTTACGTCTAGCGGGATAACCTACGAGCAGTACTTC. It translates to CASSLTSSGITYEQYF.

V usage is TRBV29-1 and J usage is TRBJ2-1; TRBD2 matches 14 bases. CDR1 and CDR2 from the germline V gene are SQVTM and ANQGSEA. The CDR3 contains 19 residues. V lost 1 base and J lost 3; bases outside the gene matches: 11. The CDR3 DNA reads TGCAGCGTTGAAGGCGGACTAGCGGGAGGCCCGGGACTCTACAATGAGCAGTTCTTC. This encodes CSVEGGLAGGPGLYNEQFF.

The chain carries TRBV5-1 and TRBJ2-1; 9 bases line up with TRBD1. Germline-derived CDR1 and CDR2 are SGHRS and YFSETQ. The CDR3 runs 14 residues. The junction had 7 bases not matched to a gene; V was cut back by 5 bases and J by 7 bases. The CDR3 loop reads CASRLGTGMNEQFF. DNA for the CDR3: TGCGCCAGCAGGCTCGGGACAGGGATGAATGAGCAGTTCTTC.

The J gene is TRBJ2-1, the V gene TRBV15; TRBD1 matches 7 bases. The CDR3 is made up of 14 amino acids. CDR1 LNHNV and CDR2 YYDKDF come from the germline V gene (reference sequence). With 5 bases clipped from V and 7 bases from J, the junction kept 8 bases outside the gene matches. Here the CDR3 reads CATSPTGNINEQFF. The CDR3 DNA sequence: TGTGCCACCAGCCCGACAGGGAACATTAATGAGCAGTTCTTC.

The chain is built from TRBV11-2 and TRBJ2-7; TRBD1 aligns across 7 bases. Trimming removed 4 bases from V and 3 bases from J; junction bases left unmatched: 6. CDR3 length equals 14 residues. The germline gives CDR1 SGHAT, CDR2 FQNNGV. The CDR3 spells CASSSGQMIYEQYF. CDR3 coding DNA: TGTGCCAGCAGCTCGGGACAGATGATCTACGAGCAGTACTTC.

The genes are TRBV29-1 and TRBJ2-7; 7 nucleotides align to TRBD2. This CDR3 comprises 14 residues. Germline loops: CDR1 SQVTM, CDR2 ANQGSEA. Trimming removed 0 bases from V and 4 bases from J; junction bases left unmatched: 6. CDR3 sequence reads: CSVEEGRGLYEQYF. CDR3 sequence (DNA): TGCAGCGTTGAAGAGGGGCGGGGGTTGTACGAGCAGTACTTC.

The chain employs TRBV6-5 and TRBJ2-7; D remains ambiguous. Germline V gene sequence: CDR1 MNHEY, CDR2 SVGAGI. Trimming stripped 1 base from V and 4 bases from J, with 11 bases between. The length of the CDR3 is 14 residues. The CDR3 spells CASSYYPDGYEQYF. The CDR3, as DNA: TGTGCCAGCAGTTACTACCCCGACGGTTACGAGCAGTACTTC.

The chain has TRBV15 and TRBJ2-1; unclear D gene. The germline V and J ends were trimmed by 1 base and 4 bases, with 5 bases remaining between them. Germline V gene data show CDR1 as LNHNV and CDR2 as YYDKDF (reference sequence). The CDR3 totals 13 residues. DNA of the CDR3: TGTGCCACCAGCAGAGTGGGATACAATGAGCAGTTCTTC. Its translation is CATSRVGYNEQFF.

This clone showed up just once. Other DNA variants within this sample encode the same CDR3. The chain joins TRBV7-9 to TRBJ2-7, with D unresolved. Per the germline V gene, CDR1 is SEHNR and CDR2 is FQNEAQ (reference sequence). V shed 1 base and J shed 3 bases, with 4 bases lying between them. The CDR3 sequence is 12 residues long. CDR3 DNA: TGTGCCAGCAGCTTAGAGAGCTACGAGCAGTACTTC. It translates to CASSLESYEQYF.

The V gene is TRBV27, the J gene TRBJ2-7; 7 nucleotides match TRBD1. Germline CDR1 MNHEY, CDR2 SMNVEV (reference sequence). J was trimmed by 0 bases and V by 6 bases; bases with no gene match: 5. This CDR3 spans 14 amino acids. This CDR3 is CASSQWDSSYEQYF. In DNA, the CDR3 is TGTGCCAGCAGCCAGTGGGACAGCTCCTACGAGCAGTACTTC.

The V and J genes are TRBV4-1 and TRBJ2-7; the match to TRBD2 covers 13 bases. The ends lost 0 bases at V and 5 bases at J; junction bases unmatched: 1. The CDR3 is 15 residues long. CDR1 and CDR2 from the germline V gene are MGHRA and YSYEKL. DNA for the CDR3: TGCGCCAGCAGCCAAGATACTAGCGGGAGGGACGAGCAGTACTTC. Translated: CASSQDTSGRDEQYF.

The V call is TRBV9, the J call TRBJ2-2, with D tentatively TRBD1 or TRBD2 (5 bases each). CDR3 length: 19 amino acids. V was cut by 4 bases and J by 4 bases, with 26 bases left in between. Germline CDR1 and CDR2: SGDLS and YYNGEE. This CDR3 reads CASSSLGVSDVLGTGELFF. In nucleotides, the CDR3 is TGTGCCAGCAGCTCGCTGGGGGTGTCTGACGTTTTGGGCACCGGGGAGCTGTTTTTT. Full variable domain (rest looked up from reference TRBV9 and TRBJ2-2): DSGVTQTPKHLITATGQRVTLRCSPRSGDLSVYWYQQSLDQGLQFLIQYYNGEERAKGNILERFSAQQFPDLHSELNLSSLELGDSALYFCASSSLGVSDVLGTGELFFGEGSRLTVL.

This clone has just one count. V usage is TRBV7-9 and J usage is TRBJ2-7; D gene uncertain. Trimming took off 1 base at V and 5 bases at J, with 9 bases between the two ends. Germline values: CDR1 SEHNR, CDR2 FQNEAQ (reference sequence). This CDR3 contains 13 residues. CDR3 residues: CASSLVLTDEQYF. The CDR3 DNA follows: TGTGCCAGCAGCTTAGTACTCACGGACGAGCAGTACTTC.

The chain is built from TRBV6-5 and TRBJ2-1; 7 nucleotides line up with TRBD2. Germline-derived CDR1 and CDR2 are MNHEY and SVGAGI. Unmatched junction bases numbered 3, after V lost 4 bases and J lost 0 bases. The CDR3 is made up of 15 amino acids. DNA for the CDR3: TGTGCCAGCAGTTCCACGGGAGGCTCCTACAATGAGCAGTTCTTC. This gives the protein CASSSTGGSYNEQFF.